This T cell receptor (beta chain) was recovered during a study of patients and donors after allogeneic stem cell transplantation. Trimming left V 6 bases short and J 1 base short, with 9 bases between. The CDR3 has 13 amino acids. The germline V gene encodes CDR1 MNHNY and CDR2 SVGAGI (reference sequence). Each CDR3 protein gets one entry after TCRdb re-called the RT-PCR reads with MiXCR. This sample carries fewer than 250,000 distinct CDR3 sequences, roughly 13% of them seen once, and the ten largest clones take around a tenth. Only a few counts were recorded for this clonotype. V usage is TRBV6-6 and J usage is TRBJ2-5; D remains ambiguous. The sequenced material came from blood, either unsorted or a sorted T cell fraction (not recorded which). The sequence was obtained from a human donor who was either an allogeneic HSCT recipient or a stem cell or donor lymphocyte infusion donor (not recorded which). It is not recorded whose cells these are; they may come from a transplant donor. CDR3 in amino acids: CASSLQVQETQYF. The CDR3 DNA follows: TGTGCCAGCAGCCTCCAAGTCCAAGAGACCCAGTACTTC.